Presented here are 2 T cell receptor beta chains from one specimen sequenced in a study of blood T cell repertoires in COVID-19. The protocol was immunoSEQ multiplex PCR, while the TCRdb copy is restricted to in-frame clones and leaves out a portion. The profile shows under 250,000 clones, roughly 84% of them singletons. Sequencing was done on a sample of peripheral blood. The receptors derive from a man aged 45 to 65 who had recovered from COVID-19.

The genes are TRBV19 and TRBJ1-1; 8 bases align to TRBD1. The germline gives CDR1 LNHDA, CDR2 SQIVND (reference sequence). The CDR3 has 13 amino acids. V gave up 8 bases and J gave up 1 base; unmatched junction bases: 3. CDR3 loop: CASFTGGNTEAFF. The CDR3 nucleotides read TGTGCCAGTTTTACAGGGGGGAACACTGAAGCTTTCTTT.

The chain links TRBV10-1 to TRBJ2-2; D is uncertain. The germline gives CDR1 WNHNN, CDR2 SYGVQD (reference sequence). Trimming left V 3 bases short and J 6 bases short, with 14 bases between. This CDR3 contains 15 residues. The CDR3 DNA reads TGCGCCAGCAGTGACCGTGTAGGAGAGGCCGGGGAGCTGTTTTTT. Encoded protein: CASSDRVGEAGELFF.